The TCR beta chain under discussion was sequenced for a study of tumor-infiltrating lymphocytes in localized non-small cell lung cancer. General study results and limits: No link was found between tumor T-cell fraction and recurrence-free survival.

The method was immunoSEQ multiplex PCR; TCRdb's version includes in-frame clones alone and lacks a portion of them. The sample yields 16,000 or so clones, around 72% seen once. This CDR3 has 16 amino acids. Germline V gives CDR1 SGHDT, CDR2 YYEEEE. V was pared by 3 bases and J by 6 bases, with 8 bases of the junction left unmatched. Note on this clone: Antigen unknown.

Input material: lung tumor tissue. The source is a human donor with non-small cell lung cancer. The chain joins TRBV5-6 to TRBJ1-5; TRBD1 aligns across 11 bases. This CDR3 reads CASSSRDRGIGQPQHF. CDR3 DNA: TGTGCCAGCAGCTCCCGGGACAGGGGGATTGGTCAGCCCCAGCATTTT. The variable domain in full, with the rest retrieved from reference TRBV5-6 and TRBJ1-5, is DAGVTQSPTHLIKTRGQQVTLRCSPKSGHDTVSWYQQALGQGPQFIFQYYEEEERQRGNFPDRFSGHQFPNYSSELNVNALLLGDSALYLCASSSRDRGIGQPQHFGDGTRLSIL.